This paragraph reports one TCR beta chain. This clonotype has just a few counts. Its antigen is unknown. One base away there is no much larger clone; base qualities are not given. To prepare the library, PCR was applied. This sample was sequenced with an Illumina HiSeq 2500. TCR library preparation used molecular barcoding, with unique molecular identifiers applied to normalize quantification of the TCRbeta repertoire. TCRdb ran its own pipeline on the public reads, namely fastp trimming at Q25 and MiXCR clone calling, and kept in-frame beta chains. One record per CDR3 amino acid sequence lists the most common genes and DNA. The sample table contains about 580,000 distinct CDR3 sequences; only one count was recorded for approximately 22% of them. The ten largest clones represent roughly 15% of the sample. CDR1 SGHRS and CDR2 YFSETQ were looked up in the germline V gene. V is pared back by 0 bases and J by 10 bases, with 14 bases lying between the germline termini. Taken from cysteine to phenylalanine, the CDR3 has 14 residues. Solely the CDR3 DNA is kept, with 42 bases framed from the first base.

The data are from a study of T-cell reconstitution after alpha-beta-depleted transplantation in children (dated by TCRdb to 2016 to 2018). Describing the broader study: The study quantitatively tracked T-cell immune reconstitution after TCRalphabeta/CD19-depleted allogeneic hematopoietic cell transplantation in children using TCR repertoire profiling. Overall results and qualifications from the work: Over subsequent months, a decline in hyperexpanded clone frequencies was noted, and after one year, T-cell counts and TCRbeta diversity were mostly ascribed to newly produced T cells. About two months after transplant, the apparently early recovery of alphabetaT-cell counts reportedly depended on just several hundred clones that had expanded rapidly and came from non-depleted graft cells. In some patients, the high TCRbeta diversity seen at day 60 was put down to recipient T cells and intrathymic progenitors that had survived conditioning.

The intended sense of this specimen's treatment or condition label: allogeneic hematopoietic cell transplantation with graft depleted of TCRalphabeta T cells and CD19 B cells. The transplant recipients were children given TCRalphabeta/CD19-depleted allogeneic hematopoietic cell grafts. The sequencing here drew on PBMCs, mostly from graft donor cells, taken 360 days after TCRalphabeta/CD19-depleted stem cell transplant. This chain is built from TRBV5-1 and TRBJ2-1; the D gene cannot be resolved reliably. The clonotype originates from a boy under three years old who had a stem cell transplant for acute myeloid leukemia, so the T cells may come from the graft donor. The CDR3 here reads CASSLAVRGLEQFF. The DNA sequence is TGCGCCAGCAGCTTGGCCGTCCGAGGCCTAGAGCAGTTCTTC.